This T cell receptor (beta chain) was captured in a study of blood T cell repertoires in COVID-19. Looking at the study overall: Whether acute or convalescent, the COVID-19 samples came from the United States, Italy and Spain. The analysed material was cDNA or gDNA that came from T cells, B-cell-depleted T cells, or PBMCs.

Looked up from germline, CDR1 is SGHDN and CDR2 is FVKESK. This CDR3 region has 13 residues. The V end lost 1 base, the J end lost 10 bases, and 14 bases lay between the germline ends. TCRdb's table, derived via immunoSEQ multiplex PCR, lists solely in-frame clones and lacks some. The table shows around 100,000 clones, with more than 65% occurring only once. This clone was observed a handful of times. The clonotype was recovered from a woman in her seventies with acute or convalescent COVID-19. Sequenced input: peripheral blood. The chain recombines TRBV14 with TRBJ2-7; D gene unclear. DNA for the CDR3: TGTGCCAGCAGCCAAGCCACAGTGGGTAGTCAGTACGTC. As protein: CASSQATVGSQYV.